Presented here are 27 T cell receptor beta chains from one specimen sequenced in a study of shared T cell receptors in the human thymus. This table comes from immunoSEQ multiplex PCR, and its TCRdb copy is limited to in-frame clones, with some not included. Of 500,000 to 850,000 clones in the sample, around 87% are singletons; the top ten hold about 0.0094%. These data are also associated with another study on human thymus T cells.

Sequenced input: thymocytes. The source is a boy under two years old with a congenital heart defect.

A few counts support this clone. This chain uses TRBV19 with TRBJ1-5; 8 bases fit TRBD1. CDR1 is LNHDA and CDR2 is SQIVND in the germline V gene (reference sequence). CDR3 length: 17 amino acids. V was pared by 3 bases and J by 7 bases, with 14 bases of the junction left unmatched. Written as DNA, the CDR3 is TGTGCCAGTAGTATTCTTAGACAGGGGATGAACAGCCAGCCCCAGCATTTT. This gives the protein CASSILRQGMNSQPQHF.

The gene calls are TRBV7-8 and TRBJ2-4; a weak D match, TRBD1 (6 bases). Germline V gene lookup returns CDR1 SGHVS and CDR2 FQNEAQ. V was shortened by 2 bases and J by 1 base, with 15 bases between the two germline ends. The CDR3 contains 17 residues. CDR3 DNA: TGTGCCAGCAGCTTACAAGGCAGGGGACGGGCCAAAAACATTCAGTACTTC. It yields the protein CASSLQGRGRAKNIQYF.

CDR3 residues: CASSQDVSAGGKETQYF. In nucleotides, the CDR3 is TGCGCCAGCAGCCAAGATGTTAGCGCGGGGGGCAAAGAGACCCAGTACTTC. The chain joins TRBV4-3 to TRBJ2-5, with 8 bases fitting TRBD2. The CDR3 covers 17 residues. The V gene's germline CDR1 is LGHNA and CDR2 YSLEER. The J segment lost 3 bases and the V segment lost 0 bases, leaving 9 bases of the junction unmatched.

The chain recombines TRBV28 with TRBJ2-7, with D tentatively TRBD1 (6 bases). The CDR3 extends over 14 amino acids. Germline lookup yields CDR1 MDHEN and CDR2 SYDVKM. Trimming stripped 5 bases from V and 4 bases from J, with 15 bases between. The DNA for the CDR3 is TGTGCCAGCAGTATACTGGACAGCCGATACGAGCAGTACTTC. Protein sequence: CASSILDSRYEQYF.

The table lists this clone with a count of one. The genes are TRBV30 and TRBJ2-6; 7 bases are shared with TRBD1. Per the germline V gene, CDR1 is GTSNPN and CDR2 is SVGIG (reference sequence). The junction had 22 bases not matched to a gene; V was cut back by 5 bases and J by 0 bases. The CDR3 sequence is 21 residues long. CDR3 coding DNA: TGTGCCTGGGTTATGCCTACGTACCGGGACAGAGGACCCTCTGGGGCCAACGTCCTGACTTTC. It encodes CAWVMPTYRDRGPSGANVLTF.

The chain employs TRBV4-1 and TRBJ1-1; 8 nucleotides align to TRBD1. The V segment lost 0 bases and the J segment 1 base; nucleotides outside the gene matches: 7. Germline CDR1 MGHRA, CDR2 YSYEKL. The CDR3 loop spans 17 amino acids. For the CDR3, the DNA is TGCGCCAGCAGCCAAGATTTCTTTACAGGGGGGAACACTGAAGCTTTCTTT. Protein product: CASSQDFFTGGNTEAFF.

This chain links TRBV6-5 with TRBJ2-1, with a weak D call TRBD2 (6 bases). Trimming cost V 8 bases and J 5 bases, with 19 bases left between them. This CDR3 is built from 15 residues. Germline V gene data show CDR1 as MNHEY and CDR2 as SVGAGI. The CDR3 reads CASPAWASAHNEQFF. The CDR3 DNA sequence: TGTGCCAGCCCCGCCTGGGCTAGCGCACACAATGAGCAGTTCTTC.

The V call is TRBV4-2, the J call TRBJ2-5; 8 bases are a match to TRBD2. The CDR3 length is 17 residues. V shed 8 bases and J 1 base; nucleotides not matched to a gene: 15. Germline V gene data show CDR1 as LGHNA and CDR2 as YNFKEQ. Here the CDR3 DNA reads TGTGCCAGCCGGGGGACTAGATCTTCCCCCCCCCAAGAGACCCAGTACTTC. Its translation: CASRGTRSSPPQETQYF.

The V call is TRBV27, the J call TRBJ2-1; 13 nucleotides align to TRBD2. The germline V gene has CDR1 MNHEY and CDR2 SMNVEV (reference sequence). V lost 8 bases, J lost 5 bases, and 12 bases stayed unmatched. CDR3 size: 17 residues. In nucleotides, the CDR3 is TGTGCCAGCCCCTCCCCGCCTGGACTAGCGGGAGACAATGAGCAGTTCTTC. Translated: CASPSPPGLAGDNEQFF.

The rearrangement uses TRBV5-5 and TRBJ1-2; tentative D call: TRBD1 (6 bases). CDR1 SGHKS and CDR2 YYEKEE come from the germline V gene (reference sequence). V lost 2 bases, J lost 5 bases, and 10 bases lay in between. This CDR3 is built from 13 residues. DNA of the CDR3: TGTGCCAGCAGCTTACAGGGATCATATGGCTACACCTTC. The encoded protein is CASSLQGSYGYTF.

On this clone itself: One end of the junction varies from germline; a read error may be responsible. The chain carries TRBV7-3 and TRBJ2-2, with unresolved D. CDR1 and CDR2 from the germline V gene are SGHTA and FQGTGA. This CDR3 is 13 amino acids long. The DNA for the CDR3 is TGTGCCAGCAGCTTAACGAACATCGGGGAGCTGTTTTTT. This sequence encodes CASSLTNIGELFF. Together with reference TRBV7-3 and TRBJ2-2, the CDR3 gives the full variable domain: GAGVSQTPSNKVTEKGKYVELRCDPISGHTALYWYRQSLGQGPEFLIYFQGTGAADDSGLPNDRFFAVRPEGSVSTLKIQRTERGDSAVYLCASSLTNIGELFFGEGSRLTVL.

Here the CDR3 DNA reads TGTGCTAGTGGTTTGGTACCAATACGCCCGGAGGCCGGGTCAAGCTACGAGCAGTACTTC. Amino acids: CASGLVPIRPEAGSSYEQYF. The genes are TRBV12-5 and TRBJ2-7; D might be TRBD2 (5 bases). CDR3 length equals 20 residues. Germline lookup yields CDR1 LGHNT and CDR2 FRNRAP. Between the trimmed V and J ends, which lost 0 bases and 3 bases, there was a span of 27 bases.

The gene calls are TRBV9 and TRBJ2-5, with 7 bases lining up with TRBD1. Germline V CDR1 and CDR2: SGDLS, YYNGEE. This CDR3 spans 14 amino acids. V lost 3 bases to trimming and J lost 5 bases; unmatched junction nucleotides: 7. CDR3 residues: CASSDRGQLETQYF. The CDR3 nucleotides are TGTGCCAGCAGCGACCGGGGACAGTTGGAGACCCAGTACTTC.

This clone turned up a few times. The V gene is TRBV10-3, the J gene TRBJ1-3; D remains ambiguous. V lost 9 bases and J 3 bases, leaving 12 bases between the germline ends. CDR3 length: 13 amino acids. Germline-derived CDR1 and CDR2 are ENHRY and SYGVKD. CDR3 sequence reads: CAILGLDGNTIYF. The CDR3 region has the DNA TGTGCCATTCTAGGACTTGATGGAAACACCATATATTTT.

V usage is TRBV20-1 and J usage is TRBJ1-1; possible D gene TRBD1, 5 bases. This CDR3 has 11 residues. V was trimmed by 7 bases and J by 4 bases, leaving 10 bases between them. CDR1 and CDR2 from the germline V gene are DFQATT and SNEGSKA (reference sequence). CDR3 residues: CSVAGGTEAFF. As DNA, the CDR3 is TGCAGTGTAGCCGGGGGCACTGAAGCTTTCTTT.

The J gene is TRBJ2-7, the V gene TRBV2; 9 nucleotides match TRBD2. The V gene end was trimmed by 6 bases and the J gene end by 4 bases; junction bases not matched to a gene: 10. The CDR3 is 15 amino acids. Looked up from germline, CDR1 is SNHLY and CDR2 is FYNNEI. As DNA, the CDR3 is TGTGCCAGCAGAACAGTAGCGGGAGCCCCTTACGAGCAGTACTTC. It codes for CASRTVAGAPYEQYF.

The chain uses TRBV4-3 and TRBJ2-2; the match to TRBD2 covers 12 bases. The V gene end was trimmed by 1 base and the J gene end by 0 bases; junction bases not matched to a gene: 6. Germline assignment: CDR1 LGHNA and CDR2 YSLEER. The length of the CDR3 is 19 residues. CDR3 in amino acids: CASSQGVASGRANTGELFF. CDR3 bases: TGCGCCAGCAGCCAAGGAGTGGCTAGCGGGAGGGCGAACACCGGGGAGCTGTTTTTT.

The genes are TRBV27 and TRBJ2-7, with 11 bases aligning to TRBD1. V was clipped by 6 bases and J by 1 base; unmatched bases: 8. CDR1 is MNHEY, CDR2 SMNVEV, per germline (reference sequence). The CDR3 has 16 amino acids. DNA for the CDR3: TGTGCCAGCAGAACTGGACAGGGGGCGCTGTCCTACGAGCAGTACTTC. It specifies CASRTGQGALSYEQYF.

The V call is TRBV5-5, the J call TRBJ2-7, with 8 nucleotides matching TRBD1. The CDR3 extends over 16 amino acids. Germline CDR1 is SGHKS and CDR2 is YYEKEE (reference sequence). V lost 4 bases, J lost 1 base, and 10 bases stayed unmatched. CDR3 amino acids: CASSPPDRDSSYEQYF. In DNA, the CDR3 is TGTGCCAGCAGCCCTCCGGACAGGGATTCGTCCTACGAGCAGTACTTC.

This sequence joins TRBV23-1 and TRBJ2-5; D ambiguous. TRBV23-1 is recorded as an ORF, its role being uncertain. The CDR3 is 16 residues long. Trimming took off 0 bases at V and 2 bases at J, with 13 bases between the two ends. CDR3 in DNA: TGCGCCAGCAGTCAATCGAACTGCGCGCCACAAGAGACCCAGTACTTC. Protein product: CASSQSNCAPQETQYF.

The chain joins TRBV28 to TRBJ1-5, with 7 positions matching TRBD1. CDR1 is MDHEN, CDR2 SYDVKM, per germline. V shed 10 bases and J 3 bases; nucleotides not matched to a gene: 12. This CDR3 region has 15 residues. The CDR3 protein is CATYSGTVNNQPQHF. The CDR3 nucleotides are TGTGCCACCTATTCCGGGACAGTTAACAATCAGCCCCAGCATTTT.

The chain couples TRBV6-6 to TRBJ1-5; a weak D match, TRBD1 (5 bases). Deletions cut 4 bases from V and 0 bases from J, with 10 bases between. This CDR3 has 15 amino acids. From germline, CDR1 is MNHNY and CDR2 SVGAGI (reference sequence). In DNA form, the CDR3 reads TGTGCCAGCAGTTCGACAGAAGATAGCAATCAGCCCCAGCATTTT. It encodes CASSSTEDSNQPQHF.

The CDR3 here is CASSLPGFGEKLFF. The CDR3, as DNA: TGTGCCAGCAGCTTACCGGGATTCGGCGAAAAACTGTTTTTT. The rearrangement joins TRBV7-9 to TRBJ1-4, with D hard to call. Germline CDR1 and CDR2: SEHNR and FQNEAQ (reference sequence). Trimming stripped 2 bases from V and 8 bases from J, with 12 bases between. This CDR3 comprises 14 residues.

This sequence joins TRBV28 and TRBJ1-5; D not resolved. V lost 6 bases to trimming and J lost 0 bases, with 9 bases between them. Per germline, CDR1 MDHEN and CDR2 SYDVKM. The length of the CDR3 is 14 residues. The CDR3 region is CASSRFYSNQPQHF. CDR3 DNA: TGTGCCAGCAGCAGGTTTTATAGCAATCAGCCCCAGCATTTT.

The CDR3 is CASSQRSGVAASYNEQFF. The CDR3 DNA follows: TGTGCCAGCAGCCAAAGGTCGGGGGTAGCGGCTTCCTACAATGAGCAGTTCTTC. The chain links TRBV14 to TRBJ2-1; weak D call: TRBD2 (6 bases). V was trimmed by 2 bases and J by 1 base, leaving 18 bases between them. Germline V gene lookup returns CDR1 SGHDN and CDR2 FVKESK. The CDR3 is 18 amino acids.

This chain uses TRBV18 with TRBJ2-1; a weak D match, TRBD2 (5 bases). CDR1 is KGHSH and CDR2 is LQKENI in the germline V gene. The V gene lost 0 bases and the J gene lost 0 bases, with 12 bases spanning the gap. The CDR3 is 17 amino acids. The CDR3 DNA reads TGTGCCAGCTCACCACCGCGGTCAACTAGCTCCTACAATGAGCAGTTCTTC. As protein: CASSPPRSTSSYNEQFF.

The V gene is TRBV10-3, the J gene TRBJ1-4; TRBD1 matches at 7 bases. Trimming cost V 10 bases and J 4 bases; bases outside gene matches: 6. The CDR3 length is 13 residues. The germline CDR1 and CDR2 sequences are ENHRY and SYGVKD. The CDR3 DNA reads TGTGCCACCCAGACAGGGCTTAATGAAAAACTGTTTTTT. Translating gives CATQTGLNEKLFF.